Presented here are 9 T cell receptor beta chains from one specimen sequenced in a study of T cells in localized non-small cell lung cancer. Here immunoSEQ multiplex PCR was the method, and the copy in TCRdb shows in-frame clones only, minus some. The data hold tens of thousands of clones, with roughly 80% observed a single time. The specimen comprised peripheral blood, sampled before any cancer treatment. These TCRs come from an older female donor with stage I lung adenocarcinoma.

For the CDR3, the DNA is TGTGCCAGCAGCGACGGTGGGACAGGGGGTAATACGCAGTATTTT. It yields the protein CASSDGGTGGNTQYF. The chain carries TRBV6-6 and TRBJ2-3; 11 nucleotides agree with TRBD1. CDR1 MNHNY and CDR2 SVGAGI come from the germline V gene (reference sequence). Trimming at V came to 6 bases and at J to 7 bases, leaving 9 bases not matched to a gene. There are 15 residues in the CDR3.

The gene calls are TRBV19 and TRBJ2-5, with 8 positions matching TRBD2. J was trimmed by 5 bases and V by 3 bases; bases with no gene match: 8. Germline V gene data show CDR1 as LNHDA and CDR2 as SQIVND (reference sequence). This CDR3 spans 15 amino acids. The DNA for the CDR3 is TGTGCCAGTAGTATTCTGGTAGCGGGGAGGGAGACCCAGTACTTC. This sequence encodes CASSILVAGRETQYF.

The CDR3 nucleotides are TGTGCCAGTAGTAGAAGGACTAGCGATTACACCGGGGAGCTGTTTTTT. Translated, it gives CASSRRTSDYTGELFF. The rearrangement uses TRBV19 and TRBJ2-2, with TRBD2 matching over 9 bases. This CDR3 contains 16 residues. Unmatched junction bases numbered 6, after V lost 4 bases and J lost 3 bases. CDR1 is LNHDA and CDR2 is SQIVND in the germline V gene (reference sequence). The full variable domain, completed using reference TRBV19 and TRBJ2-2, is DGGITQSPKYLFRKEGQNVTLSCEQNLNHDAMYWYRQDPGQGLRLIYYSQIVNDFQKGDIAEGYSVSREKKESFPLTVTSAQKNPTAFYLCASSRRTSDYTGELFFGEGSRLTVL.

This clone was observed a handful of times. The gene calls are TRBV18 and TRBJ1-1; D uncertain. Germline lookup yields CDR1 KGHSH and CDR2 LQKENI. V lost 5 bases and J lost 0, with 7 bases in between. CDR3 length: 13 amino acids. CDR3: CASSGYMNTEAFF. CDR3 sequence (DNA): TGTGCCAGCTCAGGGTATATGAACACTGAAGCTTTCTTT.

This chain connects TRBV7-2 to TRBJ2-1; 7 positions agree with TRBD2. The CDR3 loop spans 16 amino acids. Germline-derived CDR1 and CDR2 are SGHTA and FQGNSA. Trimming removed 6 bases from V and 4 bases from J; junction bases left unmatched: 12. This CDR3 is CASRSLGGSTYNEQFF. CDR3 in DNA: TGTGCCAGCAGATCCCTGGGCGGGAGTACTTACAATGAGCAGTTCTTC. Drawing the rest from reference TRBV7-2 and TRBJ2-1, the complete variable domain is GAGVSQSPSNKVTEKGKDVELRCDPISGHTALYWYRQSLGQGLEFLIYFQGNSAPDKSGLPSDRFSAERTGGSVSTLTIQRTQQEDSAVYLCASRSLGGSTYNEQFFGPGTRLTVL.

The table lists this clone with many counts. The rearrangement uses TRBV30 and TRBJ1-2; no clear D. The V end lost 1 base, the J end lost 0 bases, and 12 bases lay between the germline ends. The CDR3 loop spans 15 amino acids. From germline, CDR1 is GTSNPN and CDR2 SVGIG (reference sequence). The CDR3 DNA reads TGTGCCTGGAGTGCTCTGGCCTTAGCTAACTATGGCTACACCTTC. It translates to CAWSALALANYGYTF.

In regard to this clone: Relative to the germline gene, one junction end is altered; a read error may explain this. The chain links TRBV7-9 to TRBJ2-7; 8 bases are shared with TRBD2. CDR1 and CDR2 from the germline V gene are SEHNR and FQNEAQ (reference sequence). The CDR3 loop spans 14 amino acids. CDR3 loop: CASSPGLEVYEQCF. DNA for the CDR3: TGTGCCAGCAGCCCGGGACTAGAAGTATACGAGCAGTGCTTC.

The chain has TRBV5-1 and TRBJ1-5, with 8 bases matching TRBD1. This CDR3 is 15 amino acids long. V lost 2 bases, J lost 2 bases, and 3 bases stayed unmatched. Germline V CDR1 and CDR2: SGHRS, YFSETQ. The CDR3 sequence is CASSLMTGGNQPQHF. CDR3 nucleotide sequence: TGCGCCAGCAGCTTAATGACAGGGGGCAATCAGCCCCAGCATTTT.

The CDR3 region is CASSSTPGGNTGELFF. CDR3 nucleotides: TGTGCCAGCAGCTCGACCCCAGGTGGGAACACCGGGGAGCTGTTTTTT. The chain recombines TRBV7-7 with TRBJ2-2, with D hard to call. Germline-derived CDR1 and CDR2 are SSHAT and FNYEAQ (reference sequence). Trimming took off 4 bases at V and 1 base at J, with 13 bases between the two ends. This CDR3 is built from 16 residues.